Below, 9 T cell receptor beta chains from the same sample are listed, as sequenced in a study of kidney transplant recipient with SARS-CoV-2 infection. TCRdb independently ran MiXCR on the reads; one entry per CDR3 protein. The sample lists 250,000 or so distinct CDR3 sequences, 29% occurring once. This specimen consisted of a blood sample, obtained at baseline and on roughly day 120 from a kidney transplant recipient. The receptors were sampled from a young adult male patient who had COVID-19 and was a kidney transplant recipient. Some T cells may be transferred from the graft donor.

This clonotype was seen ten or more times. V is TRBV28 and J is TRBJ2-2, with TRBD1 identical over 8 bases. Germline values: CDR1 MDHEN, CDR2 SYDVKM. This CDR3 has 13 amino acids. Germline trimming cut 4 bases from V and 12 bases from J; bases unmatched to any gene: 7. For the CDR3, the DNA is TGTGCCAGCAGTTACGACGGACAGGGCCAGCTGTTTTTT. This encodes CASSYDGQGQLFF.

There are a few counts of this clonotype. The chain carries TRBV7-3 and TRBJ2-3, with TRBD2 identical over 8 bases. Germline V CDR1 and CDR2: SGHTA, FQGTGA. V lost 6 bases to trimming and J lost 5 bases; unmatched junction nucleotides: 7. This CDR3 has 14 residues. The CDR3: CASSPGGGRDTQYF. CDR3 in DNA: TGTGCCAGCAGTCCCGGGGGGGGGCGAGATACGCAGTATTTT.

This chain joins TRBV3-1 and TRBJ2-6; D call uncertain. In germline, CDR1 is LGHDT, CDR2 YNNKEL (reference sequence). With 0 bases removed from V and 3 bases from J, the gap between germline ends came to 12 bases. The CDR3 sequence is 17 residues long. CDR3 amino acids: CASSQDLSGYGANVLTF. The CDR3 DNA is TGTGCCAGCAGCCAAGATCTATCCGGGTATGGGGCCAACGTCCTGACTTTC.

This clonotype was seen ten or more times. The V gene is TRBV2, the J gene TRBJ2-1; 12 bases agree with TRBD2. Trimming took 5 bases from V and 7 from J; bases not matched to a gene: 12. This CDR3 is built from 17 residues. Germline V lookup: CDR1 SNHLY, CDR2 FYNNEI. CDR3 region: CASSLRLAGESLNEQFF. The CDR3 nucleotides are TGTGCCAGCAGTCTGAGACTAGCGGGAGAATCCCTGAATGAGCAGTTCTTC.

A note on this clonotype: A junction end diverges from the germline sequence, so it may reflect a read error. The chain recombines TRBV20-1 with TRBJ2-1; a weak D match, TRBD2 (6 bases). This CDR3 contains 15 residues. Germline CDR1 is DFQATT and CDR2 is SNEGSKA (reference sequence). CDR3 coding DNA: TGCAGCACGCTTCCCCCTGCGGGGAGTGGCAATGAGCAGTTATTC. Amino acid sequence: CSTLPPAGSGNEQLF.

As regards this clonotype: This may arise from a read error, as a much more abundant clone is one base away. CDR3 loop: CASSSGLAGLEQLF. In DNA, the CDR3 is TGTGCCAGCAGCTCGGGACTAGCGGGACTTGAGCAGCTCTTC. The chain has TRBV11-3 and TRBJ2-4, with 13 bases aligning to TRBD2. CDR1 and CDR2 from the germline V gene are SGHNT and YENEEA. This CDR3 contains 14 residues.

Concerning this clonotype: This sequence may be a read error, since a much larger clone differs from it by one base. The chain is built from TRBV24-1 and TRBJ2-2; 11 positions agree with TRBD1. Germline CDR1 is KGHDR and CDR2 is SFDVKD. CDR3 length equals 15 residues. The CDR3 here is CATSDRDRGTGELYF. In nucleotides, the CDR3 is TGTGCCACCAGTGACCGGGACAGGGGGACCGGGGAGCTGTATTTT.

This clonotype was observed at least ten times. The chain couples TRBV28 to TRBJ1-2, with a possible D match to TRBD1 (6 bases). The CDR3 is made up of 12 amino acids. From germline, CDR1 is MDHEN and CDR2 SYDVKM. Trimming removed 9 bases at V and 6 bases at J, with 14 bases between. The CDR3: CASRLGGNGYTF. The CDR3, as DNA: TGTGCCAGTCGACTAGGGGGAAATGGCTACACCTTC.

This clonotype was recorded at least ten times. The rearrangement joins TRBV3-1 to TRBJ1-1; the D is unclear. V was clipped by 2 bases and J by 4 bases, with 20 bases between them. The CDR3 runs 17 residues. CDR1 LGHDT and CDR2 YNNKEL come from the germline V gene (reference sequence). DNA of the CDR3: TGTGCCAGCAGCCAATCACATCCCATTTCAATTCGCACTGAAGCTTTCTTT. As protein: CASSQSHPISIRTEAFF.